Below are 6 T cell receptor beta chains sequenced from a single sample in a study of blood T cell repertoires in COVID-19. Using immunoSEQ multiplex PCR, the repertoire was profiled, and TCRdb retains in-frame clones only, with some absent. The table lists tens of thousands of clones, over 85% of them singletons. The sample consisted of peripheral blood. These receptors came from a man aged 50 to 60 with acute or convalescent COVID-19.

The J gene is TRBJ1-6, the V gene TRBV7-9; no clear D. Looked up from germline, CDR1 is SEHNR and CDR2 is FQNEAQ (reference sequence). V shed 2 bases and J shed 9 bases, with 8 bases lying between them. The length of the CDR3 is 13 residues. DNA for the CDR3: TGTGCCAGCAGCTTACTTGAGATTTCACCCCTCCACTTT. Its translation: CASSLLEISPLHF.

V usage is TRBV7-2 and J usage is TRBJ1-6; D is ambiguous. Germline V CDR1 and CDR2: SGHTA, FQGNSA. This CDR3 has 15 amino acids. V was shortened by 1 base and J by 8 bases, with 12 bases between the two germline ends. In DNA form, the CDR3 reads TGTGCCAGCAGCTTAGACCGTGGAGGGTATTCACCCCTCCACTTT. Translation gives CASSLDRGGYSPLHF.

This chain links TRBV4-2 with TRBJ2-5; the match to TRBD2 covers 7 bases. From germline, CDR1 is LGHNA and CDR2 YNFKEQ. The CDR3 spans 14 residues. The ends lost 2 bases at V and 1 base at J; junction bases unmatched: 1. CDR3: CASSQRTSQETQYF. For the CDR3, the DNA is TGTGCCAGCAGCCAAAGGACTAGCCAAGAGACCCAGTACTTC.

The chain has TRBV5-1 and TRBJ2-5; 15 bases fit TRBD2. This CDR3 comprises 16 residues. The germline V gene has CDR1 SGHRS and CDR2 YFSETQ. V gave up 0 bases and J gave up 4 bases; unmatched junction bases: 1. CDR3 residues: CASSLVGLAGGETQYF. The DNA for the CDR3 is TGCGCCAGCAGCTTGGTGGGACTAGCGGGGGGAGAGACCCAGTACTTC.

CDR3 sequence reads: CASSLTGGANEKLFF. In DNA, the CDR3 is TGTGCCAGCAGTCTAACAGGGGGGGCTAATGAAAAACTGTTTTTT. This chain links TRBV27 with TRBJ1-4; TRBD1 matches 8 bases. Germline trimming cut 5 bases from V and 3 bases from J; bases unmatched to any gene: 5. This CDR3 is 15 amino acids long. Germline CDR1 MNHEY, CDR2 SMNVEV (reference sequence). Drawing the rest from reference TRBV27 and TRBJ1-4, the complete variable domain is EAQVTQNPRYLITVTGKKLTVTCSQNMNHEYMSWYRQDPGLGLRQIYYSMNVEVTDKGDVPEGYKVSRKEKRNFPLILESPSPNQTSLYFCASSLTGGANEKLFFGSGTQLSVL.

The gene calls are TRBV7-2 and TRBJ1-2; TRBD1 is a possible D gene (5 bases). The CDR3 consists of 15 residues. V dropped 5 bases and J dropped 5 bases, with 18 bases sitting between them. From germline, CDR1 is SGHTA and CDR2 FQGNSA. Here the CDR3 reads CASSDSSLGAYGYTF. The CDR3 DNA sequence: TGTGCCAGCAGCGATTCCTCTCTTGGGGCTTATGGCTACACCTTC.